The following is a TCR beta chain sequence with its context. Its specificity is unknown. The data originate from a study of T cell responses to AZD1222 COVID-19 vaccine. Overall study results and limits: Epitopes outside B.1.351 and B.1.1.7 mutated regions reportedly drew nearly half of spike TCRs. Vaccine-related CD4 TCRs covered spike, predominating at 160-218 and 743-854. Just a handful of AZD1222 recipients tested seropositive at baseline.

This CDR3 is built from 12 residues. In germline, CDR1 is SQVTM, CDR2 ANQGSEA. V lost 4 bases and J lost 7, with 14 bases in between. Some clones are missing from TCRdb's copy, which holds only in-frame ones; the method was immunoSEQ multiplex PCR. The data show roughly 120,000 clones, with 81% seen just once and around 4.6% held by the top ten. This material consisted of peripheral blood, taken on day 0 of AZD1222 vaccination. The clonotype originates from an adult in good health. The genes are TRBV29-1 and TRBJ2-7, with D unclear. CDR3 in DNA: TGCAGCGTTGGTAGCCCACCGGAGGAGCAGTACTTC. As protein: CSVGSPPEEQYF.